The subject of this entry is one T cell receptor (beta chain). This specimen includes other DNA sequences encoding the same CDR3. The CDR3 spans 12 residues. Germline CDR1 is MNHEY and CDR2 is SVGEGT. V lost 5 bases and J lost 8, with 12 bases in between. This record comes from a study of control samples from healthy donors and cancer patients. Produced via immunoSEQ multiplex PCR; TCRdb's table is partial and in-frame only. The profile shows tens of thousands of clones, about 90% of them singletons. The sequenced material came from blood. The V call is TRBV6-2 or TRBV6-3, the J call TRBJ1-2; D gene uncertain. The clonotype comes from a woman between 50 and 59 years old in good health. CDR3 nucleotides: TGTGCCAGCAGTCGGGCGGGCGGAGGCTACACCTTC. Its translation is CASSRAGGGYTF.